This entry describes one TCR beta chain. These data are taken from a study of coeliac disease. The CDR3 spans 14 residues. Germline CDR1 and CDR2: LNHDA and SQIVND (reference sequence). V trimming: 10 bases; J trimming: 6 bases; junction bases outside the gene matches: 11. The table came from immunoSEQ multiplex PCR; TCRdb's copy has only in-frame clones and leaves some out. The profile covers about 3,000 clones, with 63% appearing a single time and around 16% taken by the ten largest. The sample comprised lymphocytes from the gut lamina propria. This TCR came from a woman in her forties or fifties without celiac disease. The chain carries TRBV19 and TRBJ2-7; TRBD2 matches 11 bases. The CDR3 protein is CATAPRLAGLEQYF. Here the CDR3 DNA reads TGTGCCACCGCCCCTCGACTAGCGGGGCTCGAGCAGTACTTC.